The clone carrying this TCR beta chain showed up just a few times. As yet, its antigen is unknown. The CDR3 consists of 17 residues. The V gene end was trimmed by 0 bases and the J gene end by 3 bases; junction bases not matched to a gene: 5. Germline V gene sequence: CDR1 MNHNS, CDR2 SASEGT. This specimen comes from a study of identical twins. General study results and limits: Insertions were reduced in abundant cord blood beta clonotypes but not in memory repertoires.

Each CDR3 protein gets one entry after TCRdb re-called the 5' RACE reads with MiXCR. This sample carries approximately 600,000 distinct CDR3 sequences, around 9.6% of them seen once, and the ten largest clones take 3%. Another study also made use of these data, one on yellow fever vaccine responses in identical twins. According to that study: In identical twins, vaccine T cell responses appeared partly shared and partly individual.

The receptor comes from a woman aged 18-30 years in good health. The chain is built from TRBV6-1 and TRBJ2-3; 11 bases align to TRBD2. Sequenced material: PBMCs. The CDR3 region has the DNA TGTGCCAGCAGTGAAGCGATTAGCGGGGGGGAAACAGATACGCAGTATTTT. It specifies CASSEAISGGETDTQYF.